This T cell receptor (beta chain) was identified during a study of T cells in tuberculosis. Time point meaning: new active TB diagnosis, blood taken before or within 7 days of starting treatment. The CDR3 spans 14 residues. CDR1 and CDR2 from the germline V gene are SGHTA and FQGNSA. J was trimmed by 2 bases and V by 9 bases; bases with no gene match: 7. TCRdb's copy holds only in-frame clones and misses some; the assay was immunoSEQ multiplex PCR. The data hold approximately 22,000 clones, with about 85% observed a single time. The chain couples TRBV7-2 to TRBJ1-2; 9 nucleotides align to TRBD1. The receptor was derived from an adult with tuberculosis. Specimen: PBMCs, collected at tuberculosis diagnosis. CDR3 loop: CASAGTGSNYGYTF. CDR3 bases: TGTGCCAGTGCCGGGACAGGGTCGAACTATGGCTACACCTTC.